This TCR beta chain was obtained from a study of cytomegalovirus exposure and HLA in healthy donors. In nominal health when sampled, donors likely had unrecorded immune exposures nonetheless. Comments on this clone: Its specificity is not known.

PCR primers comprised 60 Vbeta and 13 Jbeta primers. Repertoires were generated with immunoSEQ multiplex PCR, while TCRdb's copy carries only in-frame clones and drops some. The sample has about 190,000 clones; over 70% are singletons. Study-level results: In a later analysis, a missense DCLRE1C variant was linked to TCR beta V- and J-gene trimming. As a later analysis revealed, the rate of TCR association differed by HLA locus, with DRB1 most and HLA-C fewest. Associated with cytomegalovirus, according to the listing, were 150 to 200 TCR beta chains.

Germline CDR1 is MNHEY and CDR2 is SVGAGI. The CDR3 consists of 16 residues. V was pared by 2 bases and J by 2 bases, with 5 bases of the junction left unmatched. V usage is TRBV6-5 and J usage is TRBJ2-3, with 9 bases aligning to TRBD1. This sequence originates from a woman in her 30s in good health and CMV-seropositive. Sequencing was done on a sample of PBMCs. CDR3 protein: CASSYGGQGNTDTQYF. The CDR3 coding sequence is TGTGCCAGCAGTTACGGGGGACAGGGCAACACAGATACGCAGTATTTT.